The next 20 T cell receptor beta chains were all read from a single sample in a study of cytomegalovirus exposure and HLA in healthy donors. PCR amplification relied on 60 Vbeta primers (plus 13 Jbeta primers). Measured with immunoSEQ multiplex PCR; TCRdb has only the in-frame clones, and not every one. The sample shows over 150,000 clones, roughly 80% of them seen only once. Sequencing was carried out using PBMCs. These receptors were taken from a man younger than 45 in good health and CMV-seronegative.

V and J are TRBV10-3 and TRBJ2-1; TRBD2 aligns across 12 bases. Germline V CDR1 and CDR2: ENHRY, SYGVKD. V gave up 0 bases and J gave up 3 bases; unmatched junction bases: 3. CDR3 length: 17 amino acids. The CDR3 loop is CAISESTSGGHYNEQFF. DNA of the CDR3: TGTGCCATCAGTGAGTCTACTAGCGGGGGGCACTACAATGAGCAGTTCTTC.

V usage is TRBV2 and J usage is TRBJ2-7; 7 bases are a match to TRBD1. Trimming cost V 7 bases and J 7 bases; bases outside gene matches: 4. The CDR3 has 11 residues. CDR1 is SNHLY, CDR2 FYNNEI, per germline. The CDR3: CASIMTGEQYF. The CDR3 DNA follows: TGTGCCAGCATTATGACAGGGGAGCAGTACTTC. Combining the CDR3 with reference TRBV2 and TRBJ2-7 gives the whole variable domain EPEVTQTPSHQVTQMGQEVILRCVPISNHLYFYWYRQILGQKVEFLVSFYNNEISEKSEIFDDQFSVERPDGSNFTLKIRSTKLEDSAMYFCASIMTGEQYFGPGTRLTVT.

This clone has a single count. The V gene is TRBV30, the J gene TRBJ2-3; 10 positions match TRBD2. This CDR3 comprises 16 residues. The germline CDR1 and CDR2 sequences are GTSNPN and SVGIG (reference sequence). The junction had 5 bases not matched to a gene; V was cut back by 1 base and J by 1 base. The chain's CDR3 is CAWSGYLAGGTDTQYF. As DNA, the CDR3 is TGTGCCTGGAGTGGATACCTAGCGGGGGGCACAGATACGCAGTATTTT.

V gene TRBV27 combines with J gene TRBJ2-1; 7 bases align to TRBD2. This CDR3 comprises 16 residues. CDR1 is MNHEY and CDR2 is SMNVEV in the germline V gene (reference sequence). V shed 4 bases and J 7 bases; nucleotides not matched to a gene: 13. CDR3 residues: CASSSLGGTGGNEQFF. The CDR3 region has the DNA TGTGCCAGCAGTTCCCTCGGAGGGACCGGGGGGAATGAGCAGTTCTTC.

A few counts support this clone. V is TRBV5-1 and J is TRBJ2-7; 10 bases line up with TRBD1. V lost 0 bases and J lost 4; bases outside the gene matches: 7. Germline V gives CDR1 SGHRS, CDR2 YFSETQ. This CDR3 comprises 16 residues. The CDR3 DNA reads as TGCGCCAGCAGCTTGGTCTCCGACAGGGGGCGGTACGAGCAGTACTTC. Translated: CASSLVSDRGRYEQYF. Combining the CDR3 with reference TRBV5-1 and TRBJ2-7 gives the whole variable domain KAGVTQTPRYLIKTRGQQVTLSCSPISGHRSVSWYQQTPGQGLQFLFEYFSETQRNKGNFPGRFSGRQFSNSRSEMNVSTLELGDSALYLCASSLVSDRGRYEQYFGPGTRLTVT.

J is TRBJ1-2 and V is TRBV27, with D possibly matching TRBD1 (6 bases). V was pared by 3 bases and J by 5 bases, with 22 bases between. CDR3 size: 17 residues. Germline V gives CDR1 MNHEY, CDR2 SMNVEV (reference sequence). CDR3 nucleotides: TGTGCCAGCAGTTTCCGTGGCAATGTCAGGGGTGGGTATGGCTACACCTTC. This encodes CASSFRGNVRGGYGYTF.

The genes are TRBV7-9 and TRBJ2-1; D is perhaps TRBD1 (6 bases). The V end was cut by 5 bases, the J end by 3 bases, with 17 bases between. The CDR3 consists of 16 residues. Germline CDR1 is SEHNR and CDR2 is FQNEAQ (reference sequence). The CDR3 nucleotides read TGTGCCAGCAGCCCCAACCGTTACAGGGACTACAATGAGCAGTTCTTC. It encodes CASSPNRYRDYNEQFF.

The chain is built from TRBV7-6 and TRBJ2-2; TRBD2 matches at 13 bases. The CDR3 is made up of 18 amino acids. Germline values: CDR1 SGHVS, CDR2 FNYEAQ. The J segment lost 2 bases and the V segment lost 4 bases, leaving 7 bases of the junction unmatched. In DNA, the CDR3 is TGTGCCAGCAGCTCTAGGACTAGCGGGGGTGCTAACACCGGGGAGCTGTTTTTT. Its protein product is CASSSRTSGGANTGELFF.

The chain carries TRBV9 and TRBJ2-5; 7 bases fit TRBD2. The end of the DNA is better explained by TRBJ2-7, so the J call may be wrong. This CDR3 contains 14 residues. In germline, CDR1 is SGDLS, CDR2 YYNGEE. CDR3 protein: CASSDGGNLYEQYF. CDR3 sequence (DNA): TGTGCCAGCAGCGACGGGGGGAACTTGTACGAGCAGTACTTC.

This chain uses TRBV2 with TRBJ1-5; 10 positions match TRBD1. Germline CDR1 and CDR2: SNHLY and FYNNEI. The CDR3 runs to 16 residues. The V and J ends lost 5 bases and 5 bases, in that order; junction bases with no gene match: 9. The CDR3 DNA reads TGTGCCAGCAGTCGCCGGCTCGGGACAGGGGATCAGCCCCAGCATTTT. This sequence encodes CASSRRLGTGDQPQHF.

V is TRBV23-1 and J is TRBJ2-1; 12 bases map to TRBD2. TRBV23-1 counts as an open reading frame of uncertain function. CDR3 length: 19 residues. After removal of 4 bases from V and 0 bases from J, the junction contained 10 bases not matched to a gene. The CDR3 DNA follows: TGCGCCAGCAGTCCCCCCATAGGACTAGCGGGGAGCTCCTACAATGAGCAGTTCTTC. Protein product: CASSPPIGLAGSSYNEQFF.

The rearrangement links TRBV7-9 to TRBJ1-1; D is undetermined. Per the germline V gene, CDR1 is SEHNR and CDR2 is FQNEAQ (reference sequence). The length of the CDR3 is 14 residues. V lost 0 bases to trimming and J lost 7 bases, with 12 bases between them. CDR3: CASSLAAGPLEAFF. CDR3 coding DNA: TGTGCCAGCAGCTTAGCGGCAGGCCCCCTTGAAGCTTTCTTT.

V usage is TRBV5-8 and J usage is TRBJ1-5, with 7 bases identical to TRBD1. Germline assignment: CDR1 SGHTS and CDR2 YDEGEE. The V gene end was trimmed by 7 bases and the J gene end by 5 bases; junction bases not matched to a gene: 6. This CDR3 is 13 amino acids long. CDR3 DNA: TGTGCCAGCGGGGGACAGATTCATCAGCCCCAGCATTTT. Translating gives CASGGQIHQPQHF.

Only a few counts were recorded for this clone. V is TRBV30 and J is TRBJ2-2; the D is unclear. CDR3 size: 15 residues. The V gene's germline CDR1 is GTSNPN and CDR2 SVGIG (reference sequence). Trimming took off 3 bases at V and 8 bases at J, with 19 bases between the two ends. Written as DNA, the CDR3 is TGTGCCTGGAGCCCGCTCACAACACCGTATGGGGAGCTGTTTTTT. This gives the protein CAWSPLTTPYGELFF. Looking up the rest from reference TRBV30 and TRBJ2-2 gives the full variable domain: SQTIHQWPATLVQPVGSPLSLECTVEGTSNPNLYWYRQAAGRGLQLLFYSVGIGQISSEVPQNLSASRPQDRQFILSSKKLLLSDSGFYLCAWSPLTTPYGELFFGEGSRLTVL.

The chain links TRBV28 to TRBJ1-2; the D gene is possibly TRBD1 (6 bases). The length of the CDR3 is 15 residues. Germline V lookup: CDR1 MDHEN, CDR2 SYDVKM. V gave up 6 bases and J gave up 6 bases, with 20 bases separating them. The CDR3 region is CASSQPRQGNHGYTF. Here the CDR3 DNA reads TGTGCCAGCAGCCAACCGCGTCAGGGGAACCATGGCTACACCTTC.

This chain joins TRBV6-1 and TRBJ1-2; TRBD1 matches 8 bases. The CDR3 contains 14 residues. The germline V gene encodes CDR1 MNHNS and CDR2 SASEGT. The V and J ends lost 7 bases and 8 bases, in that order; junction bases with no gene match: 12. The CDR3 loop reads CASTSSQGANGYTF. DNA of the CDR3: TGTGCCAGCACTTCATCTCAGGGGGCAAACGGCTACACCTTC.

This clone came up once. V usage is TRBV30 and J usage is TRBJ2-1, with a possible D match to TRBD1 (5 bases). V was cut by 0 bases and J by 15 bases, with 15 bases left in between. Per the germline V gene, CDR1 is GTSNPN and CDR2 is SVGIG (reference sequence). The CDR3 consists of 12 residues. Written as DNA, the CDR3 is TGTGCCTGGAGTGTTGGTCAGGGTGGTTCGTTCTTC. Amino acids: CAWSVGQGGSFF.

The V gene is TRBV13, the J gene TRBJ2-4, with D possibly being TRBD2 (6 bases). The germline CDR1 and CDR2 sequences are PRHDT and FYEKMQ (reference sequence). There are 15 residues in the CDR3. Trimming removed 5 bases at V and 6 bases at J, with 17 bases between. In nucleotides, the CDR3 is TGTGCCAGCAGCGGTGACAACCGGCGGGGAAACATTCAGTACTTC. Its protein is CASSGDNRRGNIQYF.

The V gene is TRBV19, the J gene TRBJ2-7; tentatively, D is TRBD1 (6 bases). The CDR3 contains 13 residues. The germline gives CDR1 LNHDA, CDR2 SQIVND (reference sequence). V was trimmed by 1 base and J by 6 bases, leaving 10 bases between them. The CDR3, as DNA: TGTGCCAGTAGTATAGTTGAAGGGGGCGAGCAGTACTTC. This sequence encodes CASSIVEGGEQYF.

The rearrangement joins TRBV9 to TRBJ2-7, with D perhaps TRBD1 (6 bases). Germline loops: CDR1 SGDLS, CDR2 YYNGEE. This CDR3 region has 14 residues. Trimming cost V 5 bases and J 2 bases, with 14 bases left between them. The CDR3: CASSYGGEAYEQYF. CDR3 sequence (DNA): TGTGCCAGCAGTTATGGGGGCGAGGCCTACGAGCAGTACTTC. The complete variable domain, with remaining parts taken from reference TRBV9 and TRBJ2-7, reads DSGVTQTPKHLITATGQRVTLRCSPRSGDLSVYWYQQSLDQGLQFLIQYYNGEERAKGNILERFSAQQFPDLHSELNLSSLELGDSALYFCASSYGGEAYEQYFGPGTRLTVT.